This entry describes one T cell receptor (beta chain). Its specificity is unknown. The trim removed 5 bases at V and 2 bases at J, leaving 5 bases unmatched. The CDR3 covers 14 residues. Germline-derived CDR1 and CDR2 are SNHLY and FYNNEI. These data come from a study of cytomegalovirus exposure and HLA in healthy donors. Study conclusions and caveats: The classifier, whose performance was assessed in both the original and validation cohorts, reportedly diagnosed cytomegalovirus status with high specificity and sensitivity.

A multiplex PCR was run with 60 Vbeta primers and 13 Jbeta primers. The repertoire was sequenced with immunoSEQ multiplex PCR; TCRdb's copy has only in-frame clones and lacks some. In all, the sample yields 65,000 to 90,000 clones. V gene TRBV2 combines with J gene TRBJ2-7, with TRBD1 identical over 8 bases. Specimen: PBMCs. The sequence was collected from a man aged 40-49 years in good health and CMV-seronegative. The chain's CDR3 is CASSPGQEPYEQYF. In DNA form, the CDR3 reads TGTGCCAGCAGTCCGGGACAGGAGCCCTACGAGCAGTACTTC.